The 15 T cell receptor beta chains below were found in one sample sequenced in a study of T cell responses to AZD1222 COVID-19 vaccine. The protocol was immunoSEQ multiplex PCR, while the TCRdb copy is restricted to in-frame clones and leaves out a portion. The table includes just under 100,000 clones, about 88% detected once. Material: peripheral blood, obtained on day 0 of AZD1222 vaccination. These receptors were collected from an adult in good health.

This chain uses TRBV10-3 with TRBJ2-1, with 8 bases lining up with TRBD2. Trimming at V came to 6 bases and at J to 3 bases, leaving 4 bases not matched to a gene. Germline V CDR1 and CDR2: ENHRY, SYGVKD. The CDR3 has 14 amino acids. In nucleotides, the CDR3 is TGTGCCATCAGCGAACTAGCGGACTACAATGAGCAGTTCTTC. As protein: CAISELADYNEQFF.

V is TRBV5-1 and J is TRBJ1-1, with a possible D match to TRBD1 (6 bases). The germline CDR1 and CDR2 sequences are SGHRS and YFSETQ. Trimming pared 2 bases from V and 7 bases from J, leaving 18 bases between. The CDR3 is made up of 15 amino acids. CDR3 protein: CASSFDPTGRGEAFF. CDR3 DNA: TGCGCCAGCAGCTTTGATCCTACAGGGCGCGGTGAAGCTTTCTTT.

V usage is TRBV12-3 or TRBV12-4 and J usage is TRBJ1-4; D remains ambiguous. V dropped 3 bases and J dropped 7 bases, with 6 bases sitting between them. This CDR3 region has 12 residues. CDR3: CASSLESEKLFF. Written as DNA, the CDR3 is TGTGCCAGCAGTTTGGAGAGTGAAAAACTGTTTTTT.

The rearrangement joins TRBV7-2 to TRBJ1-1, with a possible D match to TRBD1 (6 bases). In germline, CDR1 is SGHTA, CDR2 FQGNSA. CDR3 length equals 15 residues. V gave up 1 base and J gave up 3 bases, with 12 bases separating them. In DNA form, the CDR3 reads TGTGCCAGCAGCTTAGATGGGGGCGCGGACACTGAAGCTTTCTTT. Its translation: CASSLDGGADTEAFF.

Only a few counts were recorded for this clone. This chain joins TRBV28 and TRBJ1-2; 10 bases line up with TRBD1. CDR1 and CDR2 (germline): MDHEN, SYDVKM. The CDR3 extends over 16 amino acids. V was clipped by 6 bases and J by 6 bases; unmatched bases: 13. CDR3 amino acids: CASSDVPDRGVNGYTF. The CDR3 DNA is TGTGCCAGCAGCGACGTCCCGGACAGGGGGGTCAATGGCTACACCTTC.

The V gene is TRBV6-5, the J gene TRBJ1-1, with a tentative D call TRBD1 (6 bases). The CDR3 runs 12 residues. Trimming removed 10 bases from V and 6 bases from J, with 15 bases in between. Germline V gene lookup returns CDR1 MNHEY and CDR2 SVGAGI. In nucleotides, the CDR3 is TGTGCCACCGGGACACTTCCCTCTGAAGCTTTCTTT. Protein sequence: CATGTLPSEAFF.

V is TRBV9 and J is TRBJ1-1, with D uncertain. Germline CDR1 and CDR2: SGDLS and YYNGEE. V lost 1 base to trimming and J lost 1 base, with 8 bases between them. CDR3 length: 14 amino acids. The CDR3 loop reads CASSVLRENTEAFF. Here the CDR3 DNA reads TGTGCCAGCAGCGTACTTAGGGAGAACACTGAAGCTTTCTTT.

The chain links TRBV6-5 to TRBJ1-2; D is undetermined. V was clipped by 6 bases and J by 4 bases, with 9 bases between them. The CDR3 length is 12 residues. CDR1 and CDR2 (germline): MNHEY, SVGAGI. The CDR3 spells CASRPPAYGYTF. In nucleotides, the CDR3 is TGTGCCAGCAGGCCCCCCGCCTATGGCTACACCTTC.

This chain connects TRBV5-3 to TRBJ1-2; D perhaps matches TRBD1 (6 bases). TRBV5-3 falls under the ORF class, with uncertain function. The CDR3 is 12 residues long. Trimming took off 4 bases at V and 8 bases at J, with 12 bases between the two ends. The CDR3: CARSNQQGGYTF. In DNA form, the CDR3 reads TGTGCCAGAAGCAACCAACAGGGCGGCTACACCTTC.

The rearrangement joins TRBV20-1 to TRBJ1-2; D is unclear. CDR1 and CDR2 (germline): DFQATT, SNEGSKA (reference sequence). The length of the CDR3 is 11 residues. V was trimmed by 3 bases and J by 7 bases, leaving 9 bases between them. The CDR3 protein is CSARPPPGYTF. The CDR3 DNA follows: TGCAGTGCTAGGCCCCCCCCTGGCTACACCTTC.

V and J are TRBV3-1 (or the pseudogene TRBV3-2) and TRBJ1-1; D possibly corresponds to TRBD1 (5 bases). The CDR3 has 14 amino acids. CDR1 and CDR2 from the germline V gene are LGHDT and YNNKEL (reference sequence). Deletions cut 4 bases from V and 1 base from J, with 10 bases between. CDR3 sequence reads: CASSRDSGNTEAFF. For the CDR3, the DNA is TGTGCCAGCAGCCGAGACAGTGGGAACACTGAAGCTTTCTTT.

The rearrangement joins TRBV3-1 (or the pseudogene TRBV3-2) to TRBJ2-5; 7 bases fit TRBD2. This CDR3 region has 16 residues. The V gene end was trimmed by 3 bases and the J gene end by 5 bases; junction bases not matched to a gene: 12. The germline gives CDR1 LGHDT, CDR2 YNNKEL (reference sequence). The CDR3: CASSHGRGGGKETQYF. The CDR3 DNA is TGTGCCAGCAGCCACGGGCGCGGGGGTGGCAAGGAGACCCAGTACTTC.

The genes are TRBV5-6 and TRBJ2-4; D perhaps matches TRBD1 (5 bases). Germline V gives CDR1 SGHDT, CDR2 YYEEEE. The CDR3 is 13 residues long. V shed 2 bases and J shed 7 bases, with 10 bases lying between them. The CDR3 protein is CASSLGRANIQYF. The CDR3, as DNA: TGTGCCAGCAGCTTAGGCAGGGCGAACATTCAGTACTTC. Based on the CDR3 plus reference TRBV5-6 and TRBJ2-4, the full variable domain is DAGVTQSPTHLIKTRGQQVTLRCSPKSGHDTVSWYQQALGQGPQFIFQYYEEEERQRGNFPDRFSGHQFPNYSSELNVNALLLGDSALYLCASSLGRANIQYFGAGTRLSVL.

The chain uses TRBV27 and TRBJ1-2, with no clear D. This CDR3 has 14 residues. Germline V gives CDR1 MNHEY, CDR2 SMNVEV (reference sequence). Between the trimmed V and J ends, which lost 9 bases and 3 bases, there was a span of 17 bases. Here the CDR3 DNA reads TGTGCCAGTTCCCTGCTGGGCGTAGACTATGGCTACACCTTC. This sequence encodes CASSLLGVDYGYTF.

The chain links TRBV5-1 to TRBJ2-7; D unclear. Germline CDR1 and CDR2: SGHRS and YFSETQ. The CDR3 spans 12 residues. Trimming left V 0 bases short and J 3 bases short, with 4 bases between. Here the CDR3 DNA reads TGCGCCAGCAGCTTGGACTTCTACGAGCAGTACTTC. It codes for CASSLDFYEQYF.